Sequencing of this T cell receptor (beta chain) was carried out in a study of T cell repertoires in ileal Crohn's disease. The CDR3 is 14 residues long. Germline loops: CDR1 SGHKS, CDR2 YYEKEE (reference sequence). Deletions cut 4 bases from V and 5 bases from J, with 15 bases between. The data were produced by immunoSEQ multiplex PCR, yet TCRdb's version contains in-frame clones alone and is incomplete. The sample has some 8,000 clones, over 70% seen once. V gene TRBV5-5 combines with J gene TRBJ1-1, with D possibly TRBD1 on 6 matching bases. Sequences were obtained from ileal tissue. The clonotype was recovered from an adult with Crohn's disease. The CDR3 DNA is TGTGCCAGCAGCCCCTACGGGGGGCGAACTGAAGCTTTCTTT. Translated: CASSPYGGRTEAFF. Filled out from reference TRBV5-5 and TRBJ1-1, the complete variable domain reads DAGVTQSPTHLIKTRGQQVTLRCSPISGHKSVSWYQQVLGQGPQFIFQYYEKEERGRGNFPDRFSARQFPNYSSELNVNALLLGDSALYLCASSPYGGRTEAFFGQGTRLTVV.